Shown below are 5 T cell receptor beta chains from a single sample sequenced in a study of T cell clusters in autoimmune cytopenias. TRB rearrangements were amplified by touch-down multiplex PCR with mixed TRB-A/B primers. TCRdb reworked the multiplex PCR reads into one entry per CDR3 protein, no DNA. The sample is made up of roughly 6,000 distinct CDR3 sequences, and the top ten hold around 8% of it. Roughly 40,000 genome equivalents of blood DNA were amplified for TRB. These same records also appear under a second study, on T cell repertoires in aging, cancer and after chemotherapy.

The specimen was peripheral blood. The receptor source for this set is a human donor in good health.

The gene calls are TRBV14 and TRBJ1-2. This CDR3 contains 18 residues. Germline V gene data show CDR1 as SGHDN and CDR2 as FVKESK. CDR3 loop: CASSPLTIVDDANYGYTF.

The CDR3 protein is CASSFSRDTQYF. The V call is TRBV7-2, the J call TRBJ2-3. The CDR3 spans 12 residues. Germline values: CDR1 SGHTA, CDR2 FQGNSA.

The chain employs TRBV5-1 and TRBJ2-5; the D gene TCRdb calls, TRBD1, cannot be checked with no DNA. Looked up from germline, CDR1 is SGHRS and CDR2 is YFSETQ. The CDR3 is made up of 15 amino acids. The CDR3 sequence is CASSLEGLGQETQYF.

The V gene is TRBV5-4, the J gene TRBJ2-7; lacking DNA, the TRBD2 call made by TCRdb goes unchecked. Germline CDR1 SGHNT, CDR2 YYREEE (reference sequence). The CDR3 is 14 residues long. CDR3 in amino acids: CASSPGLASYEQYF.

CDR3 amino acids: CASTPRVMNTEAFF. The V and J genes are TRBV12-3 or TRBV12-4 and TRBJ1-1; TCRdb's D gene call, TRBD1, goes unchecked for lack of DNA. The CDR3 runs 14 residues.